This T cell receptor (beta chain) emerged from a study of shared clonotypes between healthy human individuals. Study-wide results and caveats: Donor clonotype sharing was expected to depend on sequencing depth.

Notes on this clone: The antigen is undetermined. Other DNA sequences within the sample encode an identical CDR3.

The CDR3 has 15 residues. The germline gives CDR1 MNHEY, CDR2 SMNVEV (reference sequence). V trimming: 3 bases; J trimming: 2 bases; junction bases outside the gene matches: 3. Assay execution took place at the deep level. The data were produced by immunoSEQ multiplex PCR, yet TCRdb's version contains in-frame clones alone and is incomplete. The sample comprises millions of clones, approximately 94% of which are singletons, and approximately 1.7% rests with the top ten. Naive CD8 populations comprised CD45RO-negative cells positively selected for CCR7, excluding terminally differentiated effector memory CD45RA+ cells.

The clonotype originates from a young man in good health. Some clones in this sample may be carry-over from other donors' samples. The sequenced sample was naive CD8+ T cells from PBMCs. The genes are TRBV27 and TRBJ2-7; TRBD2 matches at 11 bases. The CDR3 is CASSFLAGGAYEQYF. The CDR3 coding sequence is TGTGCCAGCAGTTTTCTAGCGGGAGGAGCCTACGAGCAGTACTTC.